Below, 15 T cell receptor beta chains from the same sample are listed, as sequenced in a study of blood T cell repertoires in COVID-19. The repertoire was sequenced with immunoSEQ multiplex PCR; TCRdb's copy has only in-frame clones and lacks some. The sample has around 79,000 clones, approximately 90% seen once. Sequencing was performed on peripheral blood. The source of these receptors is a man between 65 and 85 years old with active or convalescent COVID-19.

This clone was counted a single time. The gene calls are TRBV6-1 and TRBJ1-6; D is ambiguous. From germline, CDR1 is MNHNS and CDR2 SASEGT. The CDR3 consists of 15 residues. V was cut by 1 base and J by 7 bases, with 11 bases left in between. CDR3 amino acids: CASSEGSLSNSPLHF. The CDR3 DNA sequence: TGTGCCAGCAGTGAAGGGAGTCTAAGCAATTCACCCCTCCACTTT.

The chain has TRBV4-1 and TRBJ2-3, with no clear D. The CDR3 has 16 residues. Germline lookup yields CDR1 MGHRA and CDR2 YSYEKL. The ends were cut back, 1 base at V and 1 base at J, with 12 bases in the middle. CDR3 DNA sequence: TGCGCCAGCAGCCAAGCGCAGGCACCGCGCACAGATACGCAGTATTTT. Translation: CASSQAQAPRTDTQYF.

The chain is built from TRBV28 and TRBJ2-7; D possibly corresponds to TRBD2 (5 bases). Germline CDR1 and CDR2: MDHEN and SYDVKM. The CDR3 spans 13 residues. Deletions cut 5 bases from V and 3 bases from J, with 11 bases between. The DNA of the CDR3 is TGTGCCAGCAGTAGCGGCCGGCACTACGAGCAGTACTTC. It yields the protein CASSSGRHYEQYF.

The V gene is TRBV25-1, the J gene TRBJ1-1; D uncertain. This CDR3 has 11 amino acids. Looked up from germline, CDR1 is MGHDK and CDR2 is SYGVNS. Deletions cut 3 bases from V and 6 bases from J, with 5 bases between. The CDR3 bases are TGTGCCAGCAGTGATTTCTCTGAAGCTTTCTTT. Its translation is CASSDFSEAFF.

The V and J genes are TRBV27 and TRBJ1-1; D gene ambiguous. Trimming cost V 7 bases and J 1 base, with 13 bases left between them. This CDR3 comprises 14 residues. Germline CDR1 and CDR2: MNHEY and SMNVEV (reference sequence). The CDR3 protein is CASISGGRNTEAFF. CDR3 sequence (DNA): TGTGCCAGCATATCGGGAGGCCGGAACACTGAAGCTTTCTTT.

The chain employs TRBV18 and TRBJ2-5, with no clear D. The CDR3 has 15 residues. V lost 3 bases to trimming and J lost 2 bases, with 13 bases between them. Per the germline V gene, CDR1 is KGHSH and CDR2 is LQKENI. The CDR3 loop reads CASSPRPGSQETQYF. Here the CDR3 DNA reads TGTGCCAGCTCACCCAGGCCTGGCAGTCAAGAGACCCAGTACTTC.

The J gene is TRBJ2-1, the V gene TRBV10-3, with 8 nucleotides matching TRBD2. The CDR3 spans 13 residues. Germline-derived CDR1 and CDR2 are ENHRY and SYGVKD. With 10 bases clipped from V and 0 bases from J, the junction kept 2 bases outside the gene matches. The CDR3 bases are TGTGCCACCAGCGGGAGCTCCTACAATGAGCAGTTCTTC. It codes for CATSGSSYNEQFF.

The chain is built from TRBV6-2 or TRBV6-3 and TRBJ1-5, with D perhaps TRBD1 (5 bases). The CDR3 runs to 17 residues. V was shortened by 3 bases and J by 3 bases, with 18 bases between the two germline ends. The germline V gene encodes CDR1 MNHEY and CDR2 SVGEGT. Written as DNA, the CDR3 is TGTGCCAGCAGTTATCAATTAGATGGACAATACAATCAGCCCCAGCATTTT. This encodes CASSYQLDGQYNQPQHF.

V gene TRBV21-1 combines with J gene TRBJ1-2. TRBV21-1 is reported as a pseudogene. This CDR3 has 16 amino acids. As DNA, the CDR3 is TGTGCCAGCAGCATTTACCCGGGACTAAACAAATCGGGCTACACCTTC. It yields the protein CASSIYPGLNKSGYTF.

The CDR3 bases are TGTGCCACCTCGTTTTTGGGCTACACCTTC. Its translation: CATSFLGYTF. The chain couples TRBV28 to TRBJ1-2, with D unresolved. CDR1 MDHEN and CDR2 SYDVKM come from the germline V gene. The V and J ends lost 10 bases and 8 bases respectively, with 11 bases between them. This CDR3 region has 10 residues.

V usage is TRBV28 and J usage is TRBJ1-1; the match to TRBD1 covers 9 bases. Trimming took 4 bases from V and 5 from J; bases not matched to a gene: 11. CDR1 and CDR2 (germline): MDHEN, SYDVKM. The CDR3 spans 16 residues. The CDR3 DNA sequence: TGTGCCAGCAGTTCAACCGGGACAGGGACGAGAACTGAAGCTTTCTTT. This sequence encodes CASSSTGTGTRTEAFF.

The J gene is TRBJ2-7, the V gene TRBV5-1; D remains unclear. The germline V gene encodes CDR1 SGHRS and CDR2 YFSETQ. This CDR3 contains 14 residues. Trimming took 5 bases from V and 0 from J, leaving 12 bases between them. CDR3 sequence: CASRSRVSSYEQYF. In DNA form, the CDR3 reads TGCGCCAGCAGGAGCCGGGTTAGCTCCTACGAGCAGTACTTC. The full variable domain, completed using reference TRBV5-1 and TRBJ2-7, is KAGVTQTPRYLIKTRGQQVTLSCSPISGHRSVSWYQQTPGQGLQFLFEYFSETQRNKGNFPGRFSGRQFSNSRSEMNVSTLELGDSALYLCASRSRVSSYEQYFGPGTRLTVT.

The chain employs TRBV6-5 and TRBJ1-1, with D perhaps matching TRBD1 (5 bases). V shed 6 bases and J shed 2 bases, with 10 bases lying between them. The germline gives CDR1 MNHEY, CDR2 SVGAGI. The CDR3 is made up of 13 amino acids. CDR3 residues: CASRRQLNTEAFF. Here the CDR3 DNA reads TGTGCCAGCAGGCGACAGCTAAACACTGAAGCTTTCTTT.

The chain uses TRBV4-2 and TRBJ2-2; D may be TRBD1 (5 bases). This CDR3 region has 16 residues. V lost 1 base, J lost 5 bases, and 14 bases lay in between. Germline V CDR1 and CDR2: LGHNA, YNFKEQ. CDR3 protein: CASSQADRPRTGELFF. CDR3 DNA sequence: TGTGCCAGCAGCCAAGCTGACAGACCTAGAACCGGGGAGCTGTTTTTT.

The table lists this clone with a count of one. CDR3 protein: CASSLDDCIDTQYF. In DNA form, the CDR3 reads TGTGCCAGCAGCTTAGATGACTGCATAGATACGCAGTATTTT. The rearrangement joins TRBV7-4 to TRBJ2-3; D not resolved. There are 14 residues in the CDR3. Per germline, CDR1 SGHVT and CDR2 SQSDAQ. The V gene lost 1 base and the J gene lost 5 bases, with 10 bases spanning the gap.